A single sample is the source of the 9 T cell receptor beta chains below, sequenced in a study of CD8 T cells in Susac syndrome. Random-hexamer reverse transcription was applied to about 0.5 to 1 ug RNA. TCRdb ran MiXCR on the immunoSEQ multiplex PCR reads and lists one entry per CDR3 protein. The data show about 160,000 distinct CDR3 sequences, roughly 94% seen once. Material: CD4+ T cells from PBMCs. The receptors originated from a human donor with multiple sclerosis.

The CDR3 loop is CASSQRQYQETQYF. In DNA form, the CDR3 reads TGTGCCAGCAGCCAGAGACAGTACCAAGAGACCCAGTACTTC. The chain carries TRBV7-2 and TRBJ2-5; possibly TRBD1 for D (5 bases). The CDR3 is made up of 14 amino acids. The V end lost 5 bases, the J end lost 0 bases, and 10 bases lay between the germline ends. The germline V gene has CDR1 SGHTA and CDR2 FQGNSA.

The chain couples TRBV2 to TRBJ2-1; 13 nucleotides align to TRBD2. CDR1 is SNHLY and CDR2 is FYNNEI in the germline V gene. Trimming cost V 4 bases and J 6 bases; bases outside gene matches: 3. The CDR3 sequence is 15 residues long. CDR3 sequence reads: CASSGTSGRPNEQFF. The CDR3 DNA follows: TGTGCCAGCAGTGGGACTAGCGGGAGACCCAATGAGCAGTTCTTC.

The V and J genes are TRBV24-1 and TRBJ2-7; 7 bases are shared with TRBD2. This CDR3 is 13 amino acids long. The V gene's germline CDR1 is KGHDR and CDR2 SFDVKD. With 6 bases clipped from V and 4 bases from J, the junction kept 5 bases outside the gene matches. CDR3 sequence reads: CATSSSGLYEQYF. DNA of the CDR3: TGTGCCACCAGTTCTAGCGGATTGTACGAGCAGTACTTC.

The chain is built from TRBV7-9 and TRBJ1-5; D not resolved. V lost 1 base, J lost 3 bases, and 4 bases lay in between. Germline V gene sequence: CDR1 SEHNR, CDR2 FQNEAQ (reference sequence). This CDR3 region has 13 residues. CDR3 sequence: CASSLVLNQPQHF. The CDR3 DNA follows: TGTGCCAGCAGCTTAGTCCTCAATCAGCCCCAGCATTTT.

This clonotype was counted a single time. The rearrangement links TRBV28 to TRBJ2-7; TRBD1 is a possible D gene (5 bases). The CDR3 has 14 amino acids. CDR1 is MDHEN and CDR2 is SYDVKM in the germline V gene. V shed 6 bases and J shed 2 bases, with 14 bases lying between them. The CDR3 is CASRWGQGAYEQYF. CDR3 nucleotides: TGTGCCAGCAGATGGGGTCAAGGGGCCTACGAGCAGTACTTC.

The chain links TRBV18 to TRBJ2-7; a possible D gene is TRBD1 (7 bases). Germline loops: CDR1 KGHSH, CDR2 LQKENI. V dropped 6 bases and J dropped 2 bases, with 14 bases sitting between them. The CDR3 totals 14 residues. CDR3 in amino acids: CASSRRGEAYEQYF. The CDR3 DNA follows: TGTGCCAGCTCCCGCAGGGGGGAGGCCTACGAGCAGTACTTC.

The V gene is TRBV30, the J gene TRBJ1-1; D is ambiguous. The CDR3 has 13 residues. Trimming took off 0 bases at V and 6 bases at J, with 11 bases between the two ends. Germline loops: CDR1 GTSNPN, CDR2 SVGIG (reference sequence). CDR3 amino acids: CAWSVYRVAEAFF. DNA for the CDR3: TGTGCCTGGAGTGTGTATAGGGTCGCTGAAGCTTTCTTT.

The V call is TRBV9, the J call TRBJ1-1; unclear D gene. The germline V gene has CDR1 SGDLS and CDR2 YYNGEE. V gave up 5 bases and J gave up 8 bases, with 16 bases separating them. There are 13 residues in the CDR3. The DNA of the CDR3 is TGTGCCAGCAGTCCCAGTGGACTCTCCGAAGCTTTCTTT. Encoded protein: CASSPSGLSEAFF. The full variable domain, completed using reference TRBV9 and TRBJ1-1, is DSGVTQTPKHLITATGQRVTLRCSPRSGDLSVYWYQQSLDQGLQFLIQYYNGEERAKGNILERFSAQQFPDLHSELNLSSLELGDSALYFCASSPSGLSEAFFGQGTRLTVV.

The rearrangement uses TRBV28 and TRBJ2-7, with D possibly matching TRBD1 (6 bases). The germline CDR1 and CDR2 sequences are MDHEN and SYDVKM. The CDR3 extends over 15 amino acids. V was cut by 8 bases and J by 5 bases, with 22 bases left in between. The DNA for the CDR3 is TGTGCCAGCGATACGATAACAGGGAATCACCACGAGCAGTACTTC. Its translation: CASDTITGNHHEQYF.